This T cell receptor beta chain originates from a study of beta chain features in type 1 diabetes. Study overall: Taken together, all samples contributed approximately 110 million examined sorted cells.

Sorting of CD4+ naive, central memory, regulatory and stem cell-like memory cells was performed via CD45RO/CCR7/CD25/CD127/CD95/CD27. As every portion of the isolated RNA was reverse transcribed, the sequencing read expressed TCRB transcripts. Profiled with immunoSEQ multiplex PCR; TCRdb holds only in-frame clones, not every one. The repertoire holds about 710,000 clones, around an eighth seen once, with approximately 0.042% in the top ten. This clone was counted a few times. Its antigen remains unidentified. Study findings and constraints: In every one of the four CD4+ subsets, TCRB CDR3s were moderately but significantly shorter in Type 1 diabetes patients. Any HLA effect on TCRB rearrangement was left unresolved by small sub-analyses. Type 1 diabetes patients had fewer VDJ junction insertions and more deletions.

CDR3 size: 19 residues. Trimming took off 2 bases at V and 0 bases at J, with 20 bases between the two ends. Germline CDR1 is SGHTA and CDR2 is FQGTGA. This chain links TRBV7-3 with TRBJ1-5; no reliable D call. The sequencing input was naive CD4+ T cells from blood. The sequence derives from a man aged 18 to 30 with type 1 diabetes. The CDR3 DNA is TGTGCCAGCAGCTTATCCTATTACCCCCGCAGAGATAGCAATCAGCCCCAGCATTTT. Translated, it gives CASSLSYYPRRDSNQPQHF.